Each of the 27 T cell receptor beta chains below was sequenced from the same sample in a study of shared clonotypes between healthy human individuals (dated by TCRdb to the early 2020s). CD8 naive samples were obtained by positive selection for CCR7 among CD45RO-negative cells, yielding a CD45RA+CCR7+ population from which TemRA cells were excluded. Libraries were made using the immunoSEQ multiplex PCR assay. This immuneACCESS table, as held by TCRdb, lists in-frame sequences with V and J called but not all clones. Of the missing ones, under half trace to an unresolved V gene in checked studies; the others have no known cause. For this sample there are about 2.2 million clones; roughly 95% appear just once. The ten largest clones take up 1.5% to 2% of the sample. Sequenced input: naive CD8+ T cells from PBMCs. In the paper's terms, the cell subset or site label means: CD45RA+CCR7+. The source is a young man in good health. Some clones in this sample may be carry-over from other donors' samples.

The chain joins TRBV27 to TRBJ2-1; D is perhaps TRBD2 (5 bases). Germline V CDR1 and CDR2: MNHEY, SMNVEV (reference sequence). Trimming shortened V by 6 bases and J by 0 bases, and 12 bases separated the two germline ends. The CDR3 loop spans 15 amino acids. CDR3 loop: CASSGGSLSYNEQFF. CDR3 sequence (DNA): TGTGCCAGCAGCGGCGGGTCTCTCTCCTACAATGAGCAGTTCTTC.

The chain links TRBV19 to TRBJ1-5; 7 bases fit TRBD1. In germline, CDR1 is LNHDA, CDR2 SQIVND (reference sequence). The V gene end was trimmed by 5 bases and the J gene end by 5 bases; junction bases not matched to a gene: 3. This CDR3 spans 13 amino acids. The CDR3 DNA is TGTGCCAGTAGTGGGACAGCTTATCAGCCCCAGCATTTT. Its translation is CASSGTAYQPQHF.

This clone was recorded once. The chain recombines TRBV5-6 with TRBJ2-1; D uncertain. Germline V gene data show CDR1 as SGHDT and CDR2 as YYEEEE. V lost 0 bases and J 0 bases, leaving 7 bases between the germline ends. The CDR3 runs to 15 residues. The chain's CDR3 is CASSLELSSYNEQFF. The CDR3 DNA reads TGTGCCAGCAGCTTGGAACTGAGCTCCTACAATGAGCAGTTCTTC. The full variable domain, completed using reference TRBV5-6 and TRBJ2-1, is DAGVTQSPTHLIKTRGQQVTLRCSPKSGHDTVSWYQQALGQGPQFIFQYYEEEERQRGNFPDRFSGHQFPNYSSELNVNALLLGDSALYLCASSLELSSYNEQFFGPGTRLTVL.

The rearrangement joins TRBV28 to TRBJ1-1; unclear D gene. The CDR3 is 14 residues long. CDR1 and CDR2 from the germline V gene are MDHEN and SYDVKM. Between the trimmed V and J ends, which lost 7 bases and 2 bases, there was a span of 14 bases. The DNA of the CDR3 is TGTGCCAGCACCCCCCCGGCGGCCAACACTGAAGCTTTCTTT. It encodes CASTPPAANTEAFF.

The rearrangement links TRBV9 to TRBJ1-1; 7 nucleotides agree with TRBD1. The CDR3 length is 14 residues. CDR1 SGDLS and CDR2 YYNGEE come from the germline V gene. V was clipped by 4 bases and J by 7 bases; unmatched bases: 10. The CDR3 coding sequence is TGTGCCAGCAGCAGACAGGACAGGCCGAGTGAAGCTTTCTTT. This codes for CASSRQDRPSEAFF.

The gene calls are TRBV27 and TRBJ2-7; D call uncertain. In germline, CDR1 is MNHEY, CDR2 SMNVEV (reference sequence). The ends were cut back, 0 bases at V and 2 bases at J, with 11 bases in the middle. This CDR3 is built from 15 residues. DNA for the CDR3: TGTGCCAGCAGTTTATCGATAGGCAATCCCTACGAGCAGTACTTC. Translation: CASSLSIGNPYEQYF.

The rearrangement links TRBV7-9 to TRBJ2-7, with a possible D match to TRBD1 (5 bases). V lost 5 bases and J lost 3, with 14 bases in between. This CDR3 spans 14 amino acids. Germline CDR1 is SEHNR and CDR2 is FQNEAQ (reference sequence). In DNA form, the CDR3 reads TGTGCCAGCAGCCCCGTCCTAAGGGGCTACGAGCAGTACTTC. It translates to CASSPVLRGYEQYF.

This chain joins TRBV4-3 and TRBJ1-1; perhaps TRBD1 as D (5 bases). V dropped 2 bases and J dropped 4 bases, with 14 bases sitting between them. CDR1 is LGHNA, CDR2 YSLEER, per germline. The length of the CDR3 is 15 residues. CDR3 nucleotide sequence: TGCGCCAGCAGCCAAACCCCTTTGAGGGGCACTGAAGCTTTCTTT. Amino acid sequence: CASSQTPLRGTEAFF.

The CDR3 sequence: CASSLLGQGSSYEQYF. CDR3 coding DNA: TGTGCCAGCAGTTTACTTGGGCAGGGAAGCTCCTACGAGCAGTACTTC. The chain couples TRBV28 to TRBJ2-7, with a weak D call TRBD1 (5 bases). Germline values: CDR1 MDHEN, CDR2 SYDVKM. Between the trimmed V and J ends, which lost 2 bases and 0 bases, there was a span of 14 bases. The CDR3 loop spans 16 amino acids.

The table lists this clone with a count of one. The CDR3: CASSQDRTFPGYTF. For the CDR3, the DNA is TGCGCCAGCAGCCAAGATAGGACGTTCCCTGGCTACACCTTC. The chain is built from TRBV4-3 and TRBJ1-2; no definite D call. This CDR3 region has 14 residues. Germline V gives CDR1 LGHNA, CDR2 YSLEER. With 0 bases removed from V and 7 bases from J, the gap between germline ends came to 12 bases.

In its sample, this clone was seen a few times. V and J are TRBV7-6 and TRBJ2-7; 11 nucleotides match TRBD2. The germline V gene has CDR1 SGHVS and CDR2 FNYEAQ. The CDR3 loop spans 14 amino acids. V lost 6 bases, J lost 4 bases, and 5 bases stayed unmatched. CDR3 in amino acids: CASSTGTSGYEQYF. The CDR3, as DNA: TGTGCCAGCAGTACCGGGACTAGCGGATACGAGCAGTACTTC.

The gene calls are TRBV15 and TRBJ1-2; D is ambiguous. The CDR3 runs to 13 residues. Per the germline V gene, CDR1 is LNHNV and CDR2 is YYDKDF (reference sequence). V was pared by 8 bases and J by 3 bases, with 13 bases between. The CDR3 DNA reads TGTGCCACCTCCTCCAGGCAGTACTATGGCTACACCTTC. Its translation: CATSSRQYYGYTF.

The chain links TRBV4-1 to TRBJ2-1; possibly TRBD1 or TRBD2 for D (7 bases each). The germline V and J ends were trimmed by 0 bases and 7 bases, with 13 bases remaining between them. This CDR3 is 15 amino acids long. CDR1 is MGHRA, CDR2 YSYEKL, per germline. The CDR3 coding sequence is TGCGCCAGCAGCCAAGATTCCAGGGGGGGAAATGAGCAGTTCTTC. As protein: CASSQDSRGGNEQFF.

This clone was seen a single time. The CDR3 is CASSDRQGVLGYTF. For the CDR3, the DNA is TGTGCCAGCAGTGATCGGCAGGGGGTACTTGGCTACACCTTC. The chain combines TRBV6-1 with TRBJ1-2, with 7 bases identical to TRBD1. The CDR3 sequence is 14 residues long. From germline, CDR1 is MNHNS and CDR2 SASEGT. V shed 3 bases and J 7 bases; nucleotides not matched to a gene: 8.

Points on this clone: The sample has other DNA sequences that encode this CDR3 too. The genes are TRBV19 and TRBJ2-7; D remains ambiguous. CDR3 length: 13 residues. V was clipped by 3 bases and J by 2 bases, with 8 bases between them. Per germline, CDR1 LNHDA and CDR2 SQIVND (reference sequence). This CDR3 is CASSIPGTYEQYF. The DNA of the CDR3 is TGTGCCAGTAGTATCCCCGGAACCTACGAGCAGTACTTC. The full variable domain, rest sourced from reference TRBV19 and TRBJ2-7, is DGGITQSPKYLFRKEGQNVTLSCEQNLNHDAMYWYRQDPGQGLRLIYYSQIVNDFQKGDIAEGYSVSREKKESFPLTVTSAQKNPTAFYLCASSIPGTYEQYFGPGTRLTVT.

The CDR3 spells CASSLYPRTSGSTDTQYF. In nucleotides, the CDR3 is TGTGCCAGCAGCTTATATCCCCGGACTAGCGGGTCTACAGATACGCAGTATTTT. The V gene is TRBV11-2, the J gene TRBJ2-3, with 11 positions matching TRBD2. V gave up 2 bases and J gave up 3 bases; unmatched junction bases: 10. Germline CDR1 SGHAT, CDR2 FQNNGV. This CDR3 region has 18 residues. The full variable domain, completed using reference TRBV11-2 and TRBJ2-3, is EAGVAQSPRYKIIEKRQSVAFWCNPISGHATLYWYQQILGQGPKLLIQFQNNGVVDDSQLPKDRFSAERLKGVDSTLKIQPAKLEDSAVYLCASSLYPRTSGSTDTQYFGPGTRLTVL.

This sequence joins TRBV10-2 and TRBJ2-1; 11 bases are shared with TRBD2. This CDR3 contains 14 residues. CDR1 is WSHSY and CDR2 is SAAADI in the germline V gene. V was pared by 5 bases and J by 3 bases, with 0 bases of the junction left unmatched. The CDR3 DNA reads TGCGCCAGCAGTCTAGCGGGAGGCTACAATGAGCAGTTCTTC. Amino acid sequence: CASSLAGGYNEQFF.

CDR3 DNA: TGCAGCGTTGACCCTCTGGACAGGACCGACAATGAGCAGTTCTTC. The encoded protein is CSVDPLDRTDNEQFF. J is TRBJ2-1 and V is TRBV29-1; 7 bases are a match to TRBD1. This CDR3 is built from 15 residues. The J segment lost 5 bases and the V segment lost 3 bases, leaving 10 bases of the junction unmatched. CDR1 is SQVTM, CDR2 ANQGSEA, per germline.

The chain has TRBV7-9 and TRBJ2-7; the D is unclear. This CDR3 comprises 13 residues. Between the trimmed V and J ends, which lost 5 bases and 4 bases, there was a span of 12 bases. The germline V gene encodes CDR1 SEHNR and CDR2 FQNEAQ (reference sequence). CDR3 in DNA: TGTGCCAGCAGCCCACTCACCTCATACGAGCAGTACTTC. This translates into CASSPLTSYEQYF.

V gene TRBV29-1 combines with J gene TRBJ2-7, with D tentatively TRBD2 (5 bases). V was shortened by 1 base and J by 6 bases, with 13 bases between the two germline ends. Germline lookup yields CDR1 SQVTM and CDR2 ANQGSEA. The CDR3 runs to 13 residues. The CDR3 region has the DNA TGCAGCGTTGAAGTCCCAAATCGGGGCGAGCAGTACTTC. Its translation is CSVEVPNRGEQYF.

The chain joins TRBV28 to TRBJ1-5; 7 nucleotides align to TRBD1. This CDR3 comprises 17 residues. V lost 8 bases, J lost 2 bases, and 15 bases stayed unmatched. Germline V lookup: CDR1 MDHEN, CDR2 SYDVKM. The CDR3: CASPVFRGDERNQPQHF. CDR3 coding DNA: TGTGCCAGCCCAGTTTTCAGGGGGGATGAGCGCAATCAGCCCCAGCATTTT.

In DNA form, the CDR3 reads TGCGCCAGCAGCCAAGTAGAAGGGAGTGCCTCCGAGCAGTACTTC. Translated, it gives CASSQVEGSASEQYF. The rearrangement joins TRBV4-1 to TRBJ2-7; possible D gene TRBD2, 5 bases. Germline values: CDR1 MGHRA, CDR2 YSYEKL. This CDR3 has 15 residues. The V and J ends lost 1 base and 6 bases respectively, with 16 bases between them.

The CDR3 spells CASSIPPDEQFF. DNA for the CDR3: TGTGCCAGTAGTATCCCTCCGGATGAGCAGTTCTTC. The chain recombines TRBV19 with TRBJ2-1; D gene unclear. The CDR3 loop spans 12 amino acids. Germline CDR1 and CDR2: LNHDA and SQIVND (reference sequence). Trimming left V 3 bases short and J 8 bases short, with 8 bases between.

This chain uses TRBV28 with TRBJ2-1, with TRBD2 matching over 10 bases. Looked up from germline, CDR1 is MDHEN and CDR2 is SYDVKM. Losses at the gene ends were 6 bases for V and 13 bases for J; bases not matched to a gene: 15. This CDR3 region has 15 residues. This CDR3 is CASSSPGGLATDQFF. In DNA form, the CDR3 reads TGTGCCAGCAGCTCTCCGGGGGGACTAGCGACAGATCAGTTCTTC.

The genes are TRBV11-2 and TRBJ2-1, with D perhaps assigned TRBD1 or TRBD2 (5 bases each). The CDR3 has 14 residues. With 3 bases removed from V and 8 bases from J, the gap between germline ends came to 14 bases. Per germline, CDR1 SGHAT and CDR2 FQNNGV. The CDR3 DNA is TGTGCCAGCAGCTTCGGGGCGAGGTTACATGAGCAGTTCTTC. This codes for CASSFGARLHEQFF.

A single count supports this clone. The chain couples TRBV27 to TRBJ1-2; tentatively, D is TRBD1 (6 bases). Germline V gene lookup returns CDR1 MNHEY and CDR2 SMNVEV (reference sequence). V dropped 5 bases and J dropped 1 base, with 14 bases sitting between them. This CDR3 has 15 amino acids. The CDR3 DNA reads as TGTGCCAGCAGTCCCATCACAGGGAGTAACTATGGCTACACCTTC. Translated, it gives CASSPITGSNYGYTF.

Remarks on this clone: This sample also contains other DNA sequences that code for the same CDR3. This chain uses TRBV9 with TRBJ2-7; weak D call: TRBD2 (6 bases). CDR3 length equals 15 residues. The V gene lost 0 bases and the J gene lost 5 bases, with 15 bases spanning the gap. CDR1 SGDLS and CDR2 YYNGEE come from the germline V gene. CDR3: CASSVARAGLDEQYF. The CDR3 DNA follows: TGTGCCAGCAGCGTAGCTCGGGCGGGACTGGACGAGCAGTACTTC.